These 11 T cell receptor beta chains were all obtained from the same sample, sequenced in a study of cytomegalovirus exposure and HLA in healthy donors. It was with 60 Vbeta and 13 Jbeta primers that the PCR ran. Here immunoSEQ multiplex PCR was the method, and the copy in TCRdb shows in-frame clones only, minus some. This table has roughly 100,000 clones, 76% appearing once. The sequencing sample was made of PBMCs. The receptors here all came from a man aged 35-49 years in good health and CMV-seropositive.

The gene calls are TRBV7-9 and TRBJ1-2, with 8 positions matching TRBD1. Germline V gene lookup returns CDR1 SEHNR and CDR2 FQNEAQ (reference sequence). This CDR3 has 15 amino acids. The V and J ends lost 2 bases and 4 bases, in that order; junction bases with no gene match: 6. CDR3 sequence: CASSLRQGQGYGYTF. The DNA for the CDR3 is TGTGCCAGCAGCTTAAGACAGGGGCAGGGCTATGGCTACACCTTC.

The chain uses TRBV7-2 and TRBJ2-5, with 13 bases matching TRBD2. The V gene end was trimmed by 5 bases and the J gene end by 4 bases; junction bases not matched to a gene: 4. CDR3 length: 15 residues. The germline V gene has CDR1 SGHTA and CDR2 FQGNSA. The CDR3 here is CASSRTSGSPETQYF. The CDR3 DNA sequence: TGTGCCAGCAGCAGGACTAGCGGGAGCCCAGAGACCCAGTACTTC.

This clone was counted between two and nine times. The rearrangement uses TRBV19 and TRBJ1-6; weak D call: TRBD1 (5 bases). The CDR3 sequence is 17 residues long. V was cut by 5 bases and J by 0 bases, with 14 bases left in between. Germline CDR1 is LNHDA and CDR2 is SQIVND (reference sequence). The CDR3: CASSPDGGSSYNSPLHF. CDR3 DNA sequence: TGTGCCAGTAGTCCCGATGGGGGGAGCTCCTATAATTCACCCCTCCACTTT.

The gene calls are TRBV11-3 and TRBJ2-7, with D unclear. The germline CDR1 and CDR2 sequences are SGHNT and YENEEA. V was cut by 4 bases and J by 2 bases, with 18 bases left in between. The CDR3 runs to 16 residues. The CDR3 DNA is TGTGCCAGCAGCTGGGTGGGCAGCATCCATACCTACGAGCAGTACTTC. This codes for CASSWVGSIHTYEQYF.

The chain has TRBV4-3 and TRBJ2-3; 9 nucleotides match TRBD2. V lost 1 base to trimming and J lost 0 bases; unmatched junction nucleotides: 8. The CDR3 is 18 amino acids. Germline lookup yields CDR1 LGHNA and CDR2 YSLEER. DNA for the CDR3: TGCGCCAGCAGCCAAGGGGCCCGAACTAGCGGGAGCACAGATACGCAGTATTTT. Residues: CASSQGARTSGSTDTQYF.

This chain connects TRBV19 to TRBJ2-5; tentatively, D is TRBD2 (6 bases). The CDR3 contains 14 residues. Trimming cost V 3 bases and J 5 bases, with 13 bases left between them. Germline V lookup: CDR1 LNHDA, CDR2 SQIVND (reference sequence). The CDR3 is CASSIKLAGETQYF. DNA of the CDR3: TGTGCCAGTAGTATTAAACTAGCAGGGGAGACCCAGTACTTC.

The chain joins TRBV7-3 to TRBJ1-1; maybe TRBD1 (5 bases). Germline CDR1 and CDR2: SGHTA and FQGTGA. This CDR3 is built from 15 residues. Between the trimmed V and J ends, which lost 1 base and 0 bases, there was a span of 9 bases. The DNA for the CDR3 is TGTGCCAGCAGCTTAAACGGCAGGGTGAACACTGAAGCTTTCTTT. This codes for CASSLNGRVNTEAFF.

This clone was detected only a few times. The chain is built from TRBV11-2 and TRBJ1-1, with D unresolved. The V end lost 0 bases, the J end lost 4 bases, and 6 bases lay between the germline ends. Germline lookup yields CDR1 SGHAT and CDR2 FQNNGV. The CDR3 runs to 13 residues. The CDR3 sequence is CASSLERGTEAFF. The CDR3 nucleotides read TGTGCCAGCAGCTTAGAACGGGGCACTGAAGCTTTCTTT.

The chain uses TRBV4-1 and TRBJ2-7; D gene ambiguous. Germline V gives CDR1 MGHRA, CDR2 YSYEKL. V was trimmed by 2 bases and J by 0 bases, leaving 11 bases between them. The CDR3 has 15 amino acids. DNA of the CDR3: TGCGCCAGCAGCCAAATCGGGTTACCCTCCTACGAGCAGTACTTC. It yields the protein CASSQIGLPSYEQYF.

This clone has just a few counts. The chain employs TRBV27 and TRBJ2-5; a weak D match, TRBD2 (5 bases). The CDR3 has 13 amino acids. Germline V gives CDR1 MNHEY, CDR2 SMNVEV (reference sequence). V lost 4 bases, J lost 4 bases, and 10 bases lay in between. This chain's CDR3 is CASSSPGRETQYF. The CDR3 coding sequence is TGTGCCAGCAGTTCCCCGGGGAGAGAGACCCAGTACTTC.

A word on this clone: Other nucleotide sequences in the sample specify the same CDR3. This sequence joins TRBV4-2 and TRBJ2-5; 9 bases fit TRBD2. Losses at the gene ends were 0 bases for V and 5 bases for J; bases not matched to a gene: 4. Germline V CDR1 and CDR2: LGHNA, YNFKEQ. CDR3 length: 15 amino acids. The CDR3: CASSQERGGQETQYF. The CDR3 nucleotides are TGTGCCAGCAGCCAAGAGCGGGGGGGCCAGGAGACCCAGTACTTC.